The 21 T cell receptor beta chains below were found in one sample sequenced in a study of identical twins. MiXCR, run by TCRdb on the 5' RACE reads, gives a single entry per CDR3 protein. Of about 530,000 distinct CDR3 sequences listed, 13% to 15% are singletons. These data also featured in a second study, about yellow fever vaccine responses in identical twins.

The sequenced sample consisted of CD4+ T cells sorted from blood. Source of these receptors: a woman aged 18-35 years in good health.

The rearrangement joins TRBV12-3 or TRBV12-4 to TRBJ2-2, with 14 bases that match TRBD2. The length of the CDR3 is 18 residues. The trim removed 7 bases at V and 3 bases at J, leaving 10 bases unmatched. CDR3 region: CASNPGLAGEGDTGELFF. The CDR3 DNA follows: TGTGCCAGCAACCCGGGACTAGCGGGAGAAGGCGACACCGGGGAGCTGTTTTTT.

In this sample, this clonotype turned up a few times. The DNA of the CDR3 is TGCAGTGCTAGAGAGACAGGGGCAGGCGGCACCGGGGAGCTGTTTTTT. It encodes CSARETGAGGTGELFF. The chain links TRBV20-1 to TRBJ2-2, with 8 bases matching TRBD1. Germline trimming cut 0 bases from V and 4 bases from J; bases unmatched to any gene: 7. Germline values: CDR1 DFQATT, CDR2 SNEGSKA (reference sequence). The CDR3 is made up of 16 amino acids.

This clonotype showed up just a few times. The chain carries TRBV7-9 and TRBJ2-1; 8 bases map to TRBD1. The CDR3 contains 16 residues. Germline CDR1 SEHNR, CDR2 FQNEAQ (reference sequence). V dropped 3 bases and J dropped 7; count of bases not matched to a gene: 11. CDR3 sequence reads: CASSFVGQGARNEQFF. The CDR3 DNA follows: TGTGCCAGCAGCTTTGTCGGGCAGGGGGCGAGGAATGAGCAGTTCTTC.

A few counts support this clonotype. The V and J genes are TRBV5-1 and TRBJ2-1; 9 bases match TRBD1. Germline CDR1 and CDR2: SGHRS and YFSETQ. The junction had 7 bases not matched to a gene; V was cut back by 4 bases and J by 5 bases. This CDR3 has 15 amino acids. The CDR3 is CASSRGQGPNNEQFF. CDR3 DNA sequence: TGCGCCAGCAGCCGGGGACAGGGACCAAACAATGAGCAGTTCTTC.

V gene TRBV7-6 combines with J gene TRBJ2-3; the D is unclear. The germline V and J ends were trimmed by 5 bases and 0 bases, with 12 bases remaining between them. Germline-derived CDR1 and CDR2 are SGHVS and FNYEAQ. The CDR3 loop spans 15 amino acids. CDR3 in amino acids: CASSQGSPSTDTQYF. Here the CDR3 DNA reads TGTGCCAGCAGCCAAGGGTCCCCTAGCACAGATACGCAGTATTTT.

The sample holds a few counts of this clonotype. The chain carries TRBV10-3 and TRBJ2-7; D not certain. Germline V gene sequence: CDR1 ENHRY, CDR2 SYGVKD. V was clipped by 10 bases and J by 3 bases, with 13 bases between them. The CDR3 covers 12 residues. CDR3 protein: CATSGRIYEQYF. In nucleotides, the CDR3 is TGTGCCACCTCAGGACGGATCTACGAGCAGTACTTC.

This chain uses TRBV15 with TRBJ2-1, with D possibly TRBD2 on 7 matching bases. V was pared by 6 bases and J by 5 bases, with 14 bases between. Germline loops: CDR1 LNHNV, CDR2 YYDKDF (reference sequence). This CDR3 is built from 14 residues. The CDR3 sequence: CATRLKRDNNEQFF. The CDR3 DNA is TGTGCCACCAGATTAAAGCGGGACAACAATGAGCAGTTCTTC.

A few counts support this clonotype. The genes are TRBV20-1 and TRBJ2-5; D might be TRBD1 (5 bases). This CDR3 is built from 13 residues. The germline V gene encodes CDR1 DFQATT and CDR2 SNEGSKA (reference sequence). Trimming removed 6 bases from V and 5 bases from J, with 16 bases in between. CDR3 sequence reads: CSAPTEAQETQYF. CDR3 nucleotides: TGCAGTGCGCCGACAGAGGCTCAGGAGACCCAGTACTTC.

The V call is TRBV7-3, the J call TRBJ1-2; D is perhaps TRBD1 (5 bases). The ends were cut back, 6 bases at V and 4 bases at J, with 18 bases in the middle. The CDR3 sequence is 15 residues long. The germline V gene encodes CDR1 SGHTA and CDR2 FQGTGA. The CDR3 sequence is CASRVTTGTPYGYTF. The CDR3 DNA sequence: TGTGCCAGCAGGGTGACGACGGGGACCCCCTATGGCTACACCTTC.

In its sample, this clonotype was seen a few times. Written as DNA, the CDR3 is TGTGCCAGCAGTGGACTGAGGAACGGTGAAGCTTTCTTT. Translating gives CASSGLRNGEAFF. This rearrangement joins TRBV2 to TRBJ1-1; no clear D gene. V lost 4 bases and J lost 7, with 13 bases in between. The germline CDR1 and CDR2 sequences are SNHLY and FYNNEI. This CDR3 comprises 13 residues.

The DNA for the CDR3 is TGCGCCAGCAGCCCAGCGGGACCGGCGAACACTGAAGCTTTCTTT. Translated, it gives CASSPAGPANTEAFF. The V gene is TRBV5-1, the J gene TRBJ1-1; tentatively, D is TRBD1 (5 bases). CDR1 SGHRS and CDR2 YFSETQ come from the germline V gene. The CDR3 is made up of 15 amino acids. Trimming shortened V by 4 bases and J by 1 base, and 14 bases separated the two germline ends.

This clonotype appeared a few times. V and J are TRBV6-1 and TRBJ1-6, with D possibly matching TRBD1 (6 bases). Between the trimmed V and J ends, which lost 6 bases and 12 bases, there was a span of 18 bases. The germline V gene has CDR1 MNHNS and CDR2 SASEGT. The CDR3 is 14 residues long. The CDR3 region has the DNA TGTGCCAGCAGCCCTCGGGGGCGGGATGAACCCCTCCACTTT. Its translation: CASSPRGRDEPLHF.

The rearrangement joins TRBV10-3 to TRBJ1-2, with D unresolved. Germline CDR1 ENHRY, CDR2 SYGVKD. V lost 3 bases and J lost 5, with 13 bases in between. The CDR3 totals 14 residues. This chain's CDR3 is CAISDQVDTYGYTF. The CDR3 DNA sequence: TGTGCCATCAGTGACCAAGTCGACACATATGGCTACACCTTC.

This clonotype has more than one count but fewer than ten. The J gene is TRBJ2-7, the V gene TRBV29-1; D possibly uses TRBD1 or TRBD2 (6 bases each). Germline V CDR1 and CDR2: SQVTM, ANQGSEA. CDR3 size: 10 residues. Deletions cut 6 bases from V and 6 bases from J, with 9 bases between. CDR3 in amino acids: CSVGGFEQYF. DNA for the CDR3: TGCAGCGTAGGGGGGTTCGAGCAGTACTTC.

This clonotype showed up just a few times. The chain employs TRBV20-1 and TRBJ2-1, with D unclear. Germline V gene lookup returns CDR1 DFQATT and CDR2 SNEGSKA (reference sequence). This CDR3 is built from 14 residues. The V end was cut by 1 base, the J end by 2 bases, with 9 bases between. In DNA, the CDR3 is TGCAGTGCTAGAGGACGCGAGCCCTACAATGAGCAGTTCTTC. This gives the protein CSARGREPYNEQFF.

This clonotype was detected a few times. The V gene is TRBV5-1, the J gene TRBJ1-6, with TRBD1 matching over 12 bases. The CDR3 contains 14 residues. Trimming cost V 7 bases and J 5 bases; bases outside gene matches: 1. Looked up from germline, CDR1 is SGHRS and CDR2 is YFSETQ. CDR3 DNA sequence: TGCGCCAGCGGGACAGGGGGCAATAATTCACCCCTCCACTTT. This gives the protein CASGTGGNNSPLHF. Full variable domain (rest looked up from reference TRBV5-1 and TRBJ1-6): KAGVTQTPRYLIKTRGQQVTLSCSPISGHRSVSWYQQTPGQGLQFLFEYFSETQRNKGNFPGRFSGRQFSNSRSEMNVSTLELGDSALYLCASGTGGNNSPLHFGNGTRLTVT.

The chain couples TRBV7-2 to TRBJ2-3; 8 bases align to TRBD1. Trimming took 4 bases from V and 8 from J; bases not matched to a gene: 11. Per germline, CDR1 SGHTA and CDR2 FQGNSA. This CDR3 has 15 residues. CDR3 sequence: CASSYGTGSSGTQYF. The DNA for the CDR3 is TGTGCCAGCAGCTACGGGACAGGATCATCGGGTACGCAGTATTTT.

The chain uses TRBV28 and TRBJ2-1; the D gene is possibly TRBD2 (6 bases). V lost 5 bases, J lost 9 bases, and 8 bases lay in between. The length of the CDR3 is 11 residues. Germline CDR1 MDHEN, CDR2 SYDVKM. The CDR3 region is CASSTSSEQFF. The CDR3 DNA follows: TGTGCCAGCAGTACTAGCTCTGAGCAGTTCTTC.

The table lists this clonotype with a few counts. The V and J genes are TRBV3-1 and TRBJ2-7, with 7 bases that match TRBD2. The CDR3 runs to 15 residues. The trim removed 1 base at V and 0 bases at J, leaving 3 bases unmatched. Germline values: CDR1 LGHDT, CDR2 YNNKEL (reference sequence). DNA of the CDR3: TGTGCCAGCAGCCAAGGACTAGCCAACTCCTACGAGCAGTACGTC. Protein sequence: CASSQGLANSYEQYV.

A few counts support this clonotype. V gene TRBV20-1 combines with J gene TRBJ2-1, with 7 positions matching TRBD2. With 6 bases clipped from V and 7 bases from J, the junction kept 12 bases outside the gene matches. This CDR3 is built from 14 residues. In germline, CDR1 is DFQATT, CDR2 SNEGSKA (reference sequence). CDR3 region: CSATSSGPWNEQFF. CDR3 DNA sequence: TGCAGTGCCACCTCTAGCGGACCTTGGAATGAGCAGTTCTTC.

The rearrangement joins TRBV5-1 to TRBJ2-2, with 8 bases lining up with TRBD2. V was pared by 2 bases and J by 3 bases, with 6 bases of the junction left unmatched. Germline assignment: CDR1 SGHRS and CDR2 YFSETQ. This CDR3 has 16 amino acids. This CDR3 is CASSFYSGGYTGELFF. The CDR3 nucleotides read TGCGCCAGCAGCTTCTACAGCGGGGGATACACCGGGGAGCTGTTTTTT.